The 19 T cell receptor beta chains below were found in one sample sequenced in a study of blood T cell repertoires in COVID-19. The assay was immunoSEQ multiplex PCR, and TCRdb's table has in-frame clones only and misses some. The sample records 40,000 to 50,000 clones, under 95% being singletons. Sequenced material: peripheral blood. These receptors all come from a man between 65 and 85 years old with active COVID-19.

This sequence joins TRBV18 and TRBJ1-1; TRBD1 might be the D (6 bases). Trimming cost V 0 bases and J 6 bases, with 11 bases left between them. CDR3 length equals 14 residues. Germline V CDR1 and CDR2: KGHSH, LQKENI. The CDR3 here is CASSPPRGKAEAFF. The CDR3 nucleotides read TGTGCCAGCTCACCACCCAGGGGTAAGGCTGAAGCTTTCTTT.

In the case of this clone: Other DNA sequences in this specimen translate into the identical CDR3. The chain couples TRBV12-3 or TRBV12-4 to TRBJ2-7, with D possibly matching TRBD2 (5 bases). CDR3 length: 12 residues. With 5 bases removed from V and 4 bases from J, the gap between germline ends came to 9 bases. CDR3 nucleotide sequence: TGTGCCAGCAGTCCGGGGAGATACGAGCAGTACTTC. It specifies CASSPGRYEQYF.

V usage is TRBV2 and J usage is TRBJ2-3, with TRBD1 identical over 11 bases. The CDR3 length is 17 residues. Germline assignment: CDR1 SNHLY and CDR2 FYNNEI. The V gene end was trimmed by 6 bases and the J gene end by 6 bases; junction bases not matched to a gene: 14. The CDR3, as DNA: TGTGCCAGCAGCAATGGGGGGACAGGGGGTGATGGGGATACGCAGTATTTT. Protein sequence: CASSNGGTGGDGDTQYF.

The gene calls are TRBV2 and TRBJ2-1; TRBD1 agrees at 8 bases. Germline V gene lookup returns CDR1 SNHLY and CDR2 FYNNEI. Germline trimming cut 4 bases from V and 3 bases from J; bases unmatched to any gene: 5. There are 15 residues in the CDR3. The DNA of the CDR3 is TGTGCCAGCAGTGTCCGGACAGGGAACTACAATGAGCAGTTCTTC. Amino acid sequence: CASSVRTGNYNEQFF.

This CDR3 is CASRYGSSYEQYF. In DNA form, the CDR3 reads TGTGCCAGCAGGTATGGCAGTTCCTACGAGCAGTACTTC. J is TRBJ2-7 and V is TRBV12-3 or TRBV12-4; D is undetermined. V was cut by 6 bases and J by 1 base, with 10 bases left in between. This CDR3 spans 13 amino acids.

By sample fraction, this clone is medium-sized. This sequence joins TRBV6-5 and TRBJ2-5; 7 nucleotides align to TRBD1. J gave up 5 bases and V 4 bases, and 7 bases lay outside the gene matches. From germline, CDR1 is MNHEY and CDR2 SVGAGI. This CDR3 comprises 14 residues. CDR3 DNA sequence: TGTGCCAGCAGTTTTAGGGGGCCGGGGGAGACCCAGTACTTC. It is translated as CASSFRGPGETQYF.

The CDR3 is CASSSRTGHNEQFF. In DNA, the CDR3 is TGTGCCAGCAGCTCGCGGACAGGTCACAATGAGCAGTTCTTC. This rearrangement joins TRBV11-3 to TRBJ2-1; 7 nucleotides agree with TRBD1. In germline, CDR1 is SGHNT, CDR2 YENEEA. This CDR3 has 14 amino acids. The V segment lost 4 bases and the J segment 5 bases; nucleotides outside the gene matches: 5.

This clone appeared once. The chain carries TRBV2 and TRBJ2-1; 8 positions match TRBD2. The CDR3 runs to 13 residues. CDR1 is SNHLY and CDR2 is FYNNEI in the germline V gene. Unmatched junction bases numbered 1, after V lost 1 base and J lost 8 bases. The CDR3 DNA reads TGTGCCAGCAGTGAAGGCGGGAGGCATGAGCAGTTCTTC. Translation: CASSEGGRHEQFF. The complete variable domain, with remaining parts taken from reference TRBV2 and TRBJ2-1, reads EPEVTQTPSHQVTQMGQEVILRCVPISNHLYFYWYRQILGQKVEFLVSFYNNEISEKSEIFDDQFSVERPDGSNFTLKIRSTKLEDSAMYFCASSEGGRHEQFFGPGTRLTVL.

This clone was counted once. This chain uses TRBV18 with TRBJ2-7; a possible D gene is TRBD1 (6 bases). From germline, CDR1 is KGHSH and CDR2 LQKENI. Trimming removed 4 bases from V and 2 bases from J, with 15 bases in between. The CDR3 loop spans 15 amino acids. The DNA of the CDR3 is TGTGCCAGCTCACTTCTAGGTGACAGGACCTACGAGCAGTACTTC. Protein sequence: CASSLLGDRTYEQYF.

The chain links TRBV7-6 to TRBJ2-3; 8 bases map to TRBD2. Germline CDR1 is SGHVS and CDR2 is FNYEAQ. V gave up 3 bases and J gave up 3 bases; unmatched junction bases: 11. The CDR3 covers 17 residues. Here the CDR3 DNA reads TGTGCCAGCAGCTTGGCCCTCACAGCGGGGGTAACAGATACGCAGTATTTT. Protein product: CASSLALTAGVTDTQYF.

This clone was counted a few times. This chain links TRBV18 with TRBJ1-2; D may be TRBD1 (6 bases). The CDR3 has 15 amino acids. Trimming took 5 bases from V and 4 from J, leaving 17 bases between them. CDR1 KGHSH and CDR2 LQKENI come from the germline V gene. The CDR3 loop is CASSAGQRGTYGYTF. The CDR3 DNA is TGTGCCAGCTCAGCCGGACAGCGAGGGACCTATGGCTACACCTTC.

The V call is TRBV11-2, the J call TRBJ2-7; TRBD1 is a possible D gene (6 bases). The CDR3 extends over 12 amino acids. Germline lookup yields CDR1 SGHAT and CDR2 FQNNGV. Trimming took 5 bases from V and 6 from J, leaving 11 bases between them. CDR3 coding DNA: TGTGCCAGCAGCGCATACAGGGTCGAGCAGTACTTC. This gives the protein CASSAYRVEQYF.

The CDR3 DNA reads TGTGCCAGCAGTTTTAGAGGGGGACATAGCACAGATACGCAGTATTTT. Residues: CASSFRGGHSTDTQYF. The chain recombines TRBV27 with TRBJ2-3; TRBD1 might be the D (6 bases). V lost 3 bases and J lost 0, with 13 bases in between. Germline CDR1 MNHEY, CDR2 SMNVEV (reference sequence). The CDR3 is 16 residues long.

This clone was counted a single time. J is TRBJ2-7 and V is TRBV6-6, with a weak D call TRBD1 (6 bases). Trimming left V 7 bases short and J 4 bases short, with 11 bases between. The CDR3 consists of 12 residues. The V gene's germline CDR1 is MNHNY and CDR2 SVGAGI (reference sequence). The chain's CDR3 is CASTNRVYEQYF. The CDR3 nucleotides are TGTGCCAGCACGAACAGGGTGTACGAGCAGTACTTC.

The chain carries TRBV28 and TRBJ2-7, with D perhaps TRBD1 (6 bases). Trimming took 5 bases from V and 5 from J, leaving 13 bases between them. The CDR3 is 13 amino acids. The germline V gene encodes CDR1 MDHEN and CDR2 SYDVKM. The CDR3: CASSATGRNEQYF. Written as DNA, the CDR3 is TGTGCCAGCAGTGCAACAGGGCGCAACGAGCAGTACTTC.

The chain employs TRBV18 and TRBJ2-3; 10 bases match TRBD2. The CDR3 is made up of 14 amino acids. The V gene end was trimmed by 1 base and the J gene end by 6 bases; junction bases not matched to a gene: 1. The germline V gene encodes CDR1 KGHSH and CDR2 LQKENI. CDR3: CASSPRAGGDTQYF. CDR3 DNA sequence: TGTGCCAGCTCACCACGAGCGGGAGGGGATACGCAGTATTTT.

The rearrangement uses TRBV2 and TRBJ2-1; 11 nucleotides match TRBD2. The CDR3 runs 15 residues. Germline lookup yields CDR1 SNHLY and CDR2 FYNNEI. V lost 6 bases and J lost 4; bases outside the gene matches: 5. The CDR3 DNA reads TGTGCCAGCAGGGCCGGGACTAGCGGTTACAATGAGCAGTTCTTC. Its translation is CASRAGTSGYNEQFF.

The chain has TRBV3-1 (or the pseudogene TRBV3-2) and TRBJ2-3; D is uncertain. The CDR3 is made up of 14 amino acids. The V gene lost 1 base and the J gene lost 2 bases, with 7 bases spanning the gap. CDR1 is LGHDT and CDR2 is YNNKEL in the germline V gene (reference sequence). Here the CDR3 DNA reads TGTGCCAGCAGCCAAGTGCAGTACACAGATACGCAGTATTTT. This sequence encodes CASSQVQYTDTQYF.

This chain links TRBV5-1 with TRBJ2-7; TRBD2 agrees at 8 bases. V shed 4 bases, J shed 2 bases, and the junction held 8 bases outside the gene matches. The CDR3 loop spans 15 amino acids. The germline V gene encodes CDR1 SGHRS and CDR2 YFSETQ. The CDR3 region has the DNA TGCGCCAGCAGCCCCGGGACTAGAGGTCCCTACGAGCAGTACTTC. Translating gives CASSPGTRGPYEQYF.